Listed below are T cell receptor beta chains from one sample, sequenced in a study of T cell repertoires in cytomegalovirus infection. TCRdb independently ran MiXCR on the reads; one entry per CDR3 protein. The profile shows some 200,000 distinct CDR3 sequences, about a tenth of them singletons. The sequencing sample was made of PBMCs. These receptors came from a human donor in good health (CMV status not recorded). Some clones in this sample may be carry-over from other donors' samples. Each CDR3 is given with its conserved first and last residue. Some rows mark clone size as missing; the rest say once, few, many or name a class of expanded clone.

CASSLAPSRSPNYGYTF,TRBV28,many,17,TRBJ1-2
CATSRDRGGGAHEQFF,TRBV15,once,16,TRBJ2-1
CSASLAGGGHNEQFF,TRBV20-1,-,15,TRBJ2-1
CASSLAGQNSPLHF,TRBV7-8,many,14,TRBJ1-6
CASSVRGERFF,TRBV7-2,many,11,TRBJ2-1
CASTTGAGRYQHF,TRBV6-2/TRBV6-3,few,13,TRBJ1-5
CAWSGTVTDTQYF,TRBV30,-,13,TRBJ2-3
CASSLVYRKERTQYF,TRBV7-8,many,15,TRBJ2-5
CASSFTSGTPNRGEQYF,TRBV7-2,many,17,TRBJ2-7
CASSSPAGETNEKLFF,TRBV28,many,16,TRBJ1-4
CSEGLAGGTQYF,TRBV29-1,few,12,TRBJ2-3
CASRPTSGLYNEQFF,TRBV7-2,many,15,TRBJ2-1
CASSGVYPAQQFF,TRBV7-2,many,13,TRBJ2-1
CAIKGIYNEQFF,TRBV10-3,few,12,TRBJ2-1
CASSSSNRGGESGYTF,TRBV11-3,many,16,TRBJ1-2
CASSYLRGGWDQPQHF,TRBV6-5,few,16,TRBJ1-5
CASGDREYTGELFF,TRBV2,few,14,TRBJ2-2
CSASHPGQGVSGNQPQHF,TRBV20-1,-,18,TRBJ1-5
CASSLETGLNQPQHF,TRBV7-2,many,15,TRBJ1-5